This T cell receptor (beta chain) appears in the sequencing data of a study of T cell repertoires in cytomegalovirus infection. As for the study in general: Carrying CMV and the relevant HLA type showed in public TCR beta signatures.

Each CDR3 protein gets one entry after TCRdb re-called the reads with MiXCR. This table has approximately 1,000,000 distinct CDR3 sequences, around 29% appearing once. In the case of this clonotype: Its matching antigen is unknown.

V was pared by 2 bases and J by 0 bases, with 11 bases between. This CDR3 is 16 amino acids long. The receptor was isolated from a human donor in good health (CMV status not recorded). Some clones in this sample may be carry-over from other donors' samples. The starting material was cultured CD8+ T cells from PBMCs, obtained from culture after CMV antigen stimulation. The chain has TRBV12-3 or TRBV12-4 and TRBJ1-5; D remains unclear. In DNA form, the CDR3 reads TGTGCCAGCAGTTTATTTAACAAGTATAGCAATCAGCCCCAGCATTTT. Its protein is CASSLFNKYSNQPQHF.